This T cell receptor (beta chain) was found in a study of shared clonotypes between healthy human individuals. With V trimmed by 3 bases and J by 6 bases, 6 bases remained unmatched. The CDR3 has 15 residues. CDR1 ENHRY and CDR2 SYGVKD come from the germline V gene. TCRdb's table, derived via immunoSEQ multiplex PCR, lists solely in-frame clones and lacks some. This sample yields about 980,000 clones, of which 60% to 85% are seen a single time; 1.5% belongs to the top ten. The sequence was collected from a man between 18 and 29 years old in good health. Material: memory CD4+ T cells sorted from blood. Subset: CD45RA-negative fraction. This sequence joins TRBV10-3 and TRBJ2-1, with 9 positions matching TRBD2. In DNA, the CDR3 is TGTGCCATCAGTGAATCGGGGACTAGCAGCAATGAGCAGTTCTTC. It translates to CAISESGTSSNEQFF.